A single count supports the clone carrying this T cell receptor (beta chain). Its antigen is unknown. Naive CD45RA+ and memory CD45RO+ CD4+ or CD8+ T cells were FACS-sorted. Generated by immunoSEQ multiplex PCR, the TCRdb table keeps only in-frame clones and is missing some. The table records 25,000 to 35,000 clones, approximately 86% of them present only once. The CDR3 extends over 14 amino acids. These data originate in a study of regulatory dendritic cells for organ transplantation. General study points: The authors noted considerable between-person heterogeneity in alloreactive memory CD8+ cells. Memory T cells were less diverse than naive, with memory CD8+ most oligoclonal. Resting memory CD8+ T cells held the most alloreactive clonotypes.

The clonotype comes from a human donor in good health. The chain has TRBV21-1 and TRBJ1-2; the table's D call TRBD1 went unverified against the DNA. TRBV21-1 is deemed a pseudogene. Sequenced sample: naive CD8+ T cells from blood. This sample's subset: CD45RA+ naive T cells. The CDR3: CASSKLQGNWGYTF. The CDR3 DNA sequence: TGTGCCAGCAGCAAACTCCAGGGGAATTGGGGCTACACCTTC.